These 24 T cell receptor beta chains share one sample of origin, sequenced in a study of cytomegalovirus exposure and HLA in healthy donors. Amplification used 60 Vbeta primers and 13 Jbeta primers. Some clones are missing from TCRdb's copy, which holds only in-frame ones; the method was immunoSEQ multiplex PCR. The sample yields 170,000 or so clones, around three quarters seen once. The sequenced material came from PBMCs. The receptors shown here come from a woman between 40 and 55 years old in good health and CMV-seronegative.

The chain is built from TRBV5-6 and TRBJ1-1; TRBD1 matches 8 bases. The V segment lost 4 bases and the J segment 0 bases; nucleotides outside the gene matches: 5. The germline CDR1 and CDR2 sequences are SGHDT and YYEEEE. The CDR3 is 15 residues long. The CDR3 here is CASSRRQGLNTEAFF. CDR3 in DNA: TGTGCCAGCAGCCGCCGACAGGGGCTGAACACTGAAGCTTTCTTT.

This chain links TRBV19 with TRBJ1-1, with 7 bases aligning to TRBD1. Germline-derived CDR1 and CDR2 are LNHDA and SQIVND (reference sequence). CDR3 length: 13 amino acids. J lost 3 bases, V lost 6 bases, and 4 bases had no gene match. For the CDR3, the DNA is TGTGCCAGTAGCGCTGACAGGGACACTGAAGCTTTCTTT. This sequence encodes CASSADRDTEAFF.

The chain employs TRBV10-3 and TRBJ1-6; perhaps TRBD1 as D (6 bases). This CDR3 has 13 amino acids. The V end lost 6 bases, the J end lost 9 bases, and 12 bases lay between the germline ends. Germline V gives CDR1 ENHRY, CDR2 SYGVKD. DNA for the CDR3: TGTGCCATCAGAGGACAGATTGGTTCACCCCTCCACTTT. Residues: CAIRGQIGSPLHF.

This chain uses TRBV30 with TRBJ1-6, with D hard to call. Germline-derived CDR1 and CDR2 are GTSNPN and SVGIG (reference sequence). V was clipped by 5 bases and J by 7 bases, with 12 bases between them. The CDR3 loop spans 13 amino acids. CDR3 nucleotide sequence: TGTGCCTGGGTACCGGGAGGCAATTCACCCCTCCACTTT. Amino acid sequence: CAWVPGGNSPLHF.

This clone was counted a few times. The chain carries TRBV30 and TRBJ1-1; 8 nucleotides match TRBD1. CDR1 is GTSNPN, CDR2 SVGIG, per germline (reference sequence). CDR3 length: 13 residues. V trimming: 5 bases; J trimming: 6 bases; junction bases outside the gene matches: 8. As DNA, the CDR3 is TGTGCCTGGGATCCACAGGGGGTTGCTGAAGCTTTCTTT. Translated: CAWDPQGVAEAFF.

This chain joins TRBV20-1 and TRBJ2-1; possible D gene TRBD2, 6 bases. The CDR3 totals 11 residues. V lost 5 bases to trimming and J lost 7 bases, with 9 bases between them. Germline CDR1 reads DFQATT; CDR2 reads SNEGSKA (reference sequence). The DNA for the CDR3 is TGCAGTGCTCTCAGCGGGAATGAGCAGTTCTTC. This codes for CSALSGNEQFF.

The chain has TRBV2 and TRBJ2-1; the D is unclear. Germline V CDR1 and CDR2: SNHLY, FYNNEI. CDR3 length: 12 residues. Trimming removed 7 bases from V and 7 bases from J, with 11 bases in between. The CDR3 nucleotides read TGTGCCAGCATCGAGCGTACTAATGAGCAGTTCTTC. It is translated as CASIERTNEQFF.

The chain has TRBV27 and TRBJ1-5, with D unclear. There are 13 residues in the CDR3. V dropped 5 bases and J dropped 6 bases, with 11 bases sitting between them. The V gene's germline CDR1 is MNHEY and CDR2 SMNVEV (reference sequence). CDR3: CASSLMTGQPQHF. In DNA, the CDR3 is TGTGCCAGCAGTCTAATGACGGGTCAGCCCCAGCATTTT.

The gene calls are TRBV15 and TRBJ1-3; perhaps TRBD1 as D (5 bases). The CDR3 totals 16 residues. The germline V gene encodes CDR1 LNHNV and CDR2 YYDKDF (reference sequence). Deletions cut 0 bases from V and 3 bases from J, with 12 bases between. The CDR3 protein is CATSRDPDSRGNTIYF. CDR3 nucleotide sequence: TGTGCCACCAGCAGAGACCCTGACAGTCGTGGAAACACCATATATTTT.

The chain is built from TRBV12-5 and TRBJ1-2; no firm D call. The germline CDR1 and CDR2 sequences are LGHNT and FRNRAP. With 6 bases removed from V and 4 bases from J, the gap between germline ends came to 12 bases. The CDR3 has 13 residues. CDR3 amino acids: CASGPSGVYGYTF. In DNA, the CDR3 is TGTGCTAGTGGCCCATCAGGTGTCTATGGCTACACCTTC.

The V gene is TRBV5-4, the J gene TRBJ2-2; 7 bases agree with TRBD2. Losses at the gene ends were 5 bases for V and 4 bases for J; bases not matched to a gene: 11. Per the germline V gene, CDR1 is SGHNT and CDR2 is YYREEE (reference sequence). CDR3 size: 16 residues. This CDR3 reads CASSEDRGLITGELFF. The CDR3 DNA reads TGTGCCAGCAGTGAGGATAGGGGACTAATCACCGGGGAGCTGTTTTTT.

The rearrangement links TRBV2 to TRBJ2-7, with 7 nucleotides matching TRBD2. The CDR3 totals 13 residues. After removal of 1 base from V and 12 bases from J, the junction contained 9 bases not matched to a gene. Germline-derived CDR1 and CDR2 are SNHLY and FYNNEI. CDR3: CASSEGGEGLPYF. The CDR3 DNA follows: TGTGCCAGCAGTGAAGGGGGGGAGGGACTCCCGTACTTC.

The chain joins TRBV6-5 to TRBJ1-1; D is ambiguous. There are 11 residues in the CDR3. Looked up from germline, CDR1 is MNHEY and CDR2 is SVGAGI. Trimming stripped 6 bases from V and 1 base from J, with 3 bases between. CDR3 residues: CASRRNTEAFF. The CDR3 DNA sequence: TGTGCCAGCAGGCGGAACACTGAAGCTTTCTTT.

The V call is TRBV6-5, the J call TRBJ1-1, with 7 bases identical to TRBD1. The V segment lost 6 bases and the J segment 1 base; nucleotides outside the gene matches: 8. In germline, CDR1 is MNHEY, CDR2 SVGAGI. This CDR3 has 15 residues. CDR3 in DNA: TGTGCCAGCAGGCCCTCCGGGACAGCGAACACTGAAGCTTTCTTT. Encoded protein: CASRPSGTANTEAFF.

This chain joins TRBV9 and TRBJ2-3, with TRBD2 identical over 13 bases. Germline V gene sequence: CDR1 SGDLS, CDR2 YYNGEE. The CDR3 length is 16 residues. V lost 4 bases and J lost 8; bases outside the gene matches: 10. CDR3 region: CASSPPGTSGMGTQYF. The CDR3 coding sequence is TGTGCCAGCAGCCCCCCCGGGACTAGCGGGATGGGTACGCAGTATTTT.

This chain uses TRBV5-1 with TRBJ1-2; 9 nucleotides agree with TRBD1. V lost 1 base and J lost 8; bases outside the gene matches: 6. Germline CDR1 SGHRS, CDR2 YFSETQ. The CDR3 contains 14 residues. CDR3 bases: TGCGCCAGCAGCTTGCAGGGACAGGGATGCGGCTACACCTTC. Translated, it gives CASSLQGQGCGYTF. The variable domain in full, with the rest retrieved from reference TRBV5-1 and TRBJ1-2, is KAGVTQTPRYLIKTRGQQVTLSCSPISGHRSVSWYQQTPGQGLQFLFEYFSETQRNKGNFPGRFSGRQFSNSRSEMNVSTLELGDSALYLCASSLQGQGCGYTFGSGTRLTVV.

The rearrangement uses TRBV9 and TRBJ2-1, with 9 bases lining up with TRBD2. The germline CDR1 and CDR2 sequences are SGDLS and YYNGEE. V was pared by 4 bases and J by 10 bases, with 12 bases of the junction left unmatched. The length of the CDR3 is 15 residues. In DNA, the CDR3 is TGTGCCAGCAGCTCGACCGGGACTAGCTATGGCGAGCAGTTCTTC. Translating it yields CASSSTGTSYGEQFF. Full variable domain (missing parts from reference TRBV9 and TRBJ2-1): DSGVTQTPKHLITATGQRVTLRCSPRSGDLSVYWYQQSLDQGLQFLIQYYNGEERAKGNILERFSAQQFPDLHSELNLSSLELGDSALYFCASSSTGTSYGEQFFGPGTRLTVL.

The chain combines TRBV5-1 with TRBJ2-3; 8 positions agree with TRBD2. Germline V gene sequence: CDR1 SGHRS, CDR2 YFSETQ. Unmatched junction bases numbered 11, after V lost 5 bases and J lost 0 bases. The CDR3 totals 17 residues. CDR3 bases: TGCGCCAGCAGGGGGGGAGCGGGGGCCTCTAGCACAGATACGCAGTATTTT. This sequence encodes CASRGGAGASSTDTQYF.

The chain employs TRBV19 and TRBJ1-2, with TRBD1 identical over 7 bases. V lost 2 bases to trimming and J lost 5 bases; unmatched junction nucleotides: 8. Germline CDR1 and CDR2: LNHDA and SQIVND (reference sequence). CDR3 length: 15 amino acids. CDR3 sequence reads: CASSISRGVGYGYTF. In nucleotides, the CDR3 is TGTGCCAGTAGTATAAGCAGGGGGGTTGGTTATGGCTACACCTTC.

The chain recombines TRBV6-5 with TRBJ1-3; possible D gene TRBD1, 5 bases. The CDR3 has 14 amino acids. Germline assignment: CDR1 MNHEY and CDR2 SVGAGI. The ends were cut back, 0 bases at V and 4 bases at J, with 7 bases in the middle. The CDR3 DNA reads TGTGCCAGCAGTTACTCGACAGAAGGAAACACCATATATTTT. Translated: CASSYSTEGNTIYF.

The J gene is TRBJ1-2, the V gene TRBV28, with TRBD1 matching 9 bases. Germline V lookup: CDR1 MDHEN, CDR2 SYDVKM. After removal of 6 bases from V and 7 bases from J, the junction contained 9 bases not matched to a gene. CDR3 length equals 14 residues. Here the CDR3 reads CASRTQGAGVGYTF. CDR3 DNA sequence: TGTGCCAGCAGAACACAGGGGGCAGGGGTTGGCTACACCTTC.

The gene calls are TRBV7-9 and TRBJ2-2; 7 positions agree with TRBD1. From germline, CDR1 is SEHNR and CDR2 FQNEAQ (reference sequence). The trim removed 5 bases at V and 4 bases at J, leaving 10 bases unmatched. This CDR3 is 16 amino acids long. Written as DNA, the CDR3 is TGTGCCAGCAGCACCACAGGGGCAGGGAGCACCGGGGAGCTGTTTTTT. This translates into CASSTTGAGSTGELFF.

The gene calls are TRBV5-1 and TRBJ2-3; 11 positions match TRBD2. Germline V gene data show CDR1 as SGHRS and CDR2 as YFSETQ. The V gene end was trimmed by 3 bases and the J gene end by 4 bases; junction bases not matched to a gene: 7. The CDR3 has 16 residues. The chain's CDR3 is CASSSQLAGVADTQYF. The DNA of the CDR3 is TGCGCCAGCAGCTCGCAACTAGCGGGAGTAGCAGATACGCAGTATTTT.

This chain joins TRBV6-6 and TRBJ2-3; 7 bases match TRBD1. This CDR3 has 16 residues. V lost 2 bases and J lost 2; bases outside the gene matches: 7. Germline V gene sequence: CDR1 MNHNY, CDR2 SVGAGI (reference sequence). CDR3 in amino acids: CASSYRDSPTTDTQYF. The CDR3 region has the DNA TGTGCCAGCAGTTACCGGGACAGCCCAACCACAGATACGCAGTATTTT.